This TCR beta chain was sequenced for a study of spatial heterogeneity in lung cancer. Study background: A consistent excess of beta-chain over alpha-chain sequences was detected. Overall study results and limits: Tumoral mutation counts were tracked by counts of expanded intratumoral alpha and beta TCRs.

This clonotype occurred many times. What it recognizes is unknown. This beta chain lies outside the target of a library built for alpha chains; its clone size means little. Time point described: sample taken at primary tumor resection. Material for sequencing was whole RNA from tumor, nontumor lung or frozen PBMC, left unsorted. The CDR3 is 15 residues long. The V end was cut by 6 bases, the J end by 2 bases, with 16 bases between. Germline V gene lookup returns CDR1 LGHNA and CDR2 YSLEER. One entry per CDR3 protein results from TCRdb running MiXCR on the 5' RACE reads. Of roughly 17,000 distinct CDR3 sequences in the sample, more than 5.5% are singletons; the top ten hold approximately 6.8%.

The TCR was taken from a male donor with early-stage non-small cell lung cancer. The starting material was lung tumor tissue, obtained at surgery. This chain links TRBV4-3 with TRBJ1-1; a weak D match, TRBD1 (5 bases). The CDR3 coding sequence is TGCGCCAGCAGTCCTGCGGCGGGGCGAAACACTGAAGCTTTCTTT. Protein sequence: CASSPAAGRNTEAFF.